This TCR beta chain was identified in a study of blood T cell repertoires in COVID-19. Whole-study context: The study drew acute and convalescent COVID-19 samples from the United States, Italy and Spain.

As processed by the authors: Amplification of reference gene primers was used by the study to estimate nucleated cell counts. Profiling relied on immunoSEQ multiplex PCR, and the TCRdb table lists in-frame clones only, not all of them. V and J calls and clone size are given by that table; D and trimming were obtained from the DNA. This table holds 200,000 to 250,000 clones, roughly 86% found once. The CDR3 sequence is 16 residues long. Looked up from germline, CDR1 is MNHNY and CDR2 is SVGAGI (reference sequence). V dropped 0 bases and J dropped 4 bases, with 15 bases sitting between them. The chain carries TRBV6-6 and TRBJ2-5; the D is unclear. The receptor was derived from a woman aged 55-75 years with acute or convalescent COVID-19. The sample was peripheral blood. The chain's CDR3 is CASSYSEQPLRETQYF. For the CDR3, the DNA is TGTGCCAGCAGTTACTCGGAGCAGCCTCTAAGAGAGACCCAGTACTTC.